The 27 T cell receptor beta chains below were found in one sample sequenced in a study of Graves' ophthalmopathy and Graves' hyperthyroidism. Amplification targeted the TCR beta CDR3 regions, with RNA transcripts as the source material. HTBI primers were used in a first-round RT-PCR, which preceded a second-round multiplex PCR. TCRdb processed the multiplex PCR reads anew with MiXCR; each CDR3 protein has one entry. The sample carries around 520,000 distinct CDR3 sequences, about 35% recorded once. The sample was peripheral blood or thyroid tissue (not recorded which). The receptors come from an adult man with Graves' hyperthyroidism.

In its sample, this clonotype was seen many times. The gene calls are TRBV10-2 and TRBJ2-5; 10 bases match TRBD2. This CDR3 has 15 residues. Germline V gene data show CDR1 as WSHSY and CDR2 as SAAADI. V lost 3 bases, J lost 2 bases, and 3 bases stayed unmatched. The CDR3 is CASSDASGGQETQYF. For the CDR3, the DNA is TGCGCCAGCAGTGACGCTAGCGGGGGACAAGAGACCCAGTACTTC.

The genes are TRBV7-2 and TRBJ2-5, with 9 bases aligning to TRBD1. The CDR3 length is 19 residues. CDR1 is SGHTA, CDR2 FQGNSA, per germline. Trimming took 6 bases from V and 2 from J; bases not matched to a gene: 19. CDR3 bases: TGTGCCAGCAGTTTACGTAGACAGGGGGTGGGGGCCCTACAAGAGACCCAGTACTTC. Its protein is CASSLRRQGVGALQETQYF. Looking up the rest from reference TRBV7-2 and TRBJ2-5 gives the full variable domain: GAGVSQSPSNKVTEKGKDVELRCDPISGHTALYWYRQSLGQGLEFLIYFQGNSAPDKSGLPSDRFSAERTGGSVSTLTIQRTQQEDSAVYLCASSLRRQGVGALQETQYFGPGTRLLVL.

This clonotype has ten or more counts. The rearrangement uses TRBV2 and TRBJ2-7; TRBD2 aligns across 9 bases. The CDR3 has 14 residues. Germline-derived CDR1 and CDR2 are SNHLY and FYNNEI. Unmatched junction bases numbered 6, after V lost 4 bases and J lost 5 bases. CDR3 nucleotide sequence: TGTGCCAGCAGTGCCCTAGCGGGATACGACGAGCAGTACTTC. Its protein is CASSALAGYDEQYF.

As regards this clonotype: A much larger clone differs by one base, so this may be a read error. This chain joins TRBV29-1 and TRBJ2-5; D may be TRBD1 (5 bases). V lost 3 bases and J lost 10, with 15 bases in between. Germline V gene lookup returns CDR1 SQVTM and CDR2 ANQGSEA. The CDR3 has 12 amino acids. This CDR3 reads CSVDGHLVGQYF. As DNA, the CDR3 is TGCAGCGTTGATGGACACCTGGTGGGCCAGTACTTC.

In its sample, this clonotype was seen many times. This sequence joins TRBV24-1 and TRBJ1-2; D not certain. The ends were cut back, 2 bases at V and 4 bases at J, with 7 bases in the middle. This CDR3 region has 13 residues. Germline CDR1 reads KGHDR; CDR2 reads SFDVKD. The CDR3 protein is CATSDSAVYGYTF. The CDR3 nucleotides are TGTGCCACCAGTGATTCGGCAGTCTATGGCTACACCTTC.

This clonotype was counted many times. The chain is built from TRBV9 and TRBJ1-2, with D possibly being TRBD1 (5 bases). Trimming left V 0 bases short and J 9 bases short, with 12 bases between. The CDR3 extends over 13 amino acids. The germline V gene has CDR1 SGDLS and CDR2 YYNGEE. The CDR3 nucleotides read TGTGCCAGCAGCGTAGACATGGGGCCTCGCTACACCTTC. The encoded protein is CASSVDMGPRYTF.

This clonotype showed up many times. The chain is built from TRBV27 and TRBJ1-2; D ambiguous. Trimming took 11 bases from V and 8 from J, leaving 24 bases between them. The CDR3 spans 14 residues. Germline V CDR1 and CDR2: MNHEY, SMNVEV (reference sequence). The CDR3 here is CAAWSVSPPFGYTF. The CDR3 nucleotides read TGTGCCGCCTGGTCCGTTAGCCCTCCGTTCGGCTACACCTTC.

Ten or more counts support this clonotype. The DNA of the CDR3 is TGTGCCAGCAGCCATACAAGGGGCCCCCAGTACTTC. Translated, it gives CASSHTRGPQYF. This rearrangement joins TRBV13 to TRBJ2-5; D is perhaps TRBD1 (5 bases). V was shortened by 5 bases and J by 9 bases, with 13 bases between the two germline ends. In germline, CDR1 is PRHDT, CDR2 FYEKMQ (reference sequence). The CDR3 contains 12 residues.

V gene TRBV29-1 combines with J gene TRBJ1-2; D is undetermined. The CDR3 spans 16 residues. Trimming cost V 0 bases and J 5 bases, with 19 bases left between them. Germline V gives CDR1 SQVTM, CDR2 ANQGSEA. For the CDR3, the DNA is TGCAGCGTTGAAGATGGGCTAGCGGGAGAGTGGTATGGCTACACCTTC. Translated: CSVEDGLAGEWYGYTF.

CDR3 sequence (DNA): TGTGCCAGCAGTTTATCAGGAGGCTCCCCCACTGGAAACACCATATATTTT. Protein: CASSLSGGSPTGNTIYF. The chain links TRBV12-3 or TRBV12-4 to TRBJ1-3; D remains unclear. This CDR3 has 17 residues. The V gene lost 2 bases and the J gene lost 2 bases, with 16 bases spanning the gap.

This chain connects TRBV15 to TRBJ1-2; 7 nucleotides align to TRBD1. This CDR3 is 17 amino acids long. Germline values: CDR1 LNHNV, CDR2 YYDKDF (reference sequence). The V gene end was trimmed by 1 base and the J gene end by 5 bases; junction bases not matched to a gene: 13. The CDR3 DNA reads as TGTGCCACCAGCAGAGGACAGGGCGAGGGAAGTCTATATGGCTACACCTTC. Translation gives CATSRGQGEGSLYGYTF. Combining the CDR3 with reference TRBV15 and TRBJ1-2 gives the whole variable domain DAMVIQNPRYQVTQFGKPVTLSCSQTLNHNVMYWYQQKSSQAPKLLFHYYDKDFNNEADTPDNFQSRRPNTSFCFLDIRSPGLGDTAMYLCATSRGQGEGSLYGYTFGSGTRLTVV.

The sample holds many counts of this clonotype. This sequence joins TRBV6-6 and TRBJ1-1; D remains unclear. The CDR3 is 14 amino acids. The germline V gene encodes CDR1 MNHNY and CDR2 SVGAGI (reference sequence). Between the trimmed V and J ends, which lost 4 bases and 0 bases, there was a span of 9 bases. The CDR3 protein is CASSFGVLNTEAFF. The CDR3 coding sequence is TGTGCCAGCAGTTTTGGGGTTTTGAACACTGAAGCTTTCTTT.

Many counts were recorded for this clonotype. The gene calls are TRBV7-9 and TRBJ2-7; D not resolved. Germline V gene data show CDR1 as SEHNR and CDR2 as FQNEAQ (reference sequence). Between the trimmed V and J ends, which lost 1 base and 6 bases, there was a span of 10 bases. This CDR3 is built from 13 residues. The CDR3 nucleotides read TGTGCCAGCAGCTTAGGCAGTCCTCTCGAGCAGTACTTC. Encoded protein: CASSLGSPLEQYF.

CDR3 amino acids: CASKGQVEPYNEQFF. As DNA, the CDR3 is TGTGCCAGCAAAGGACAGGTCGAACCCTACAATGAGCAGTTCTTC. The gene calls are TRBV2 and TRBJ2-1; 7 nucleotides match TRBD1. After removal of 7 bases from V and 2 bases from J, the junction contained 8 bases not matched to a gene. The CDR3 has 15 amino acids. The V gene's germline CDR1 is SNHLY and CDR2 FYNNEI. The whole variable domain, filled in from reference TRBV2 and TRBJ2-1, reads EPEVTQTPSHQVTQMGQEVILRCVPISNHLYFYWYRQILGQKVEFLVSFYNNEISEKSEIFDDQFSVERPDGSNFTLKIRSTKLEDSAMYFCASKGQVEPYNEQFFGPGTRLTVL.

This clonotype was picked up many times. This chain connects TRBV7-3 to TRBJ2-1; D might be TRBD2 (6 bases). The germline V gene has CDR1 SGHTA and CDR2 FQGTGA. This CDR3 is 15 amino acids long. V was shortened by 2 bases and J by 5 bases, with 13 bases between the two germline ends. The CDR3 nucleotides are TGTGCCAGCAGCTTAGGGGGGAGGATGAACAATGAGCAGTTCTTC. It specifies CASSLGGRMNNEQFF.

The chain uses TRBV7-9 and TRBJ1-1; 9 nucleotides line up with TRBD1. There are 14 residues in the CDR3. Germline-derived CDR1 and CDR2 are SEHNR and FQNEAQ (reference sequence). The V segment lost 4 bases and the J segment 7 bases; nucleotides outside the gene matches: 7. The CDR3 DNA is TGTGCCAGCAGCTCCAGGGACAGGGAGGGTGAAGCTTTCTTT. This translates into CASSSRDREGEAFF.

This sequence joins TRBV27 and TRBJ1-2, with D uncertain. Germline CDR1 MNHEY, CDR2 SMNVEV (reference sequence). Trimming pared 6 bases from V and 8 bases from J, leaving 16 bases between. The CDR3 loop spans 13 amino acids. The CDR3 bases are TGTGCCAGCAGCTTTGAGGGTTTGGACGGCTACACCTTC. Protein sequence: CASSFEGLDGYTF.

The CDR3 spells CASSPGQDRGYTF. The CDR3 DNA reads as TGTGCCAGCAGCCCCGGACAGGATCGGGGCTACACCTTC. The chain combines TRBV7-9 with TRBJ1-2; 7 bases fit TRBD1. Trimming took 5 bases from V and 8 from J; bases not matched to a gene: 8. Germline CDR1 is SEHNR and CDR2 is FQNEAQ (reference sequence). This CDR3 comprises 13 residues.

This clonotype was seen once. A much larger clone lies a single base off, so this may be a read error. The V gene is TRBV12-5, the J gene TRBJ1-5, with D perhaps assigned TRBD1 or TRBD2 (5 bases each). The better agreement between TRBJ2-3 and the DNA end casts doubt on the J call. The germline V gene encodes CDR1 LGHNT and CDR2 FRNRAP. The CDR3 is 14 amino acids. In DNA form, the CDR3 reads TGTGCTAGTGGTTTGTTCGAGGGGAATCAGCCCCAGTATTTT. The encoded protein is CASGLFEGNQPQYF.

The CDR3 spells CASSGKLAGNTGELFF. In DNA, the CDR3 is TGCGCCAGCAGTGGAAAACTAGCGGGGAACACCGGGGAGCTGTTTTTT. The V call is TRBV10-1, the J call TRBJ2-2; 9 bases line up with TRBD2. V trimming: 4 bases; J trimming: 1 base; junction bases outside the gene matches: 4. This CDR3 region has 16 residues. The germline V gene encodes CDR1 WNHNN and CDR2 SYGVQD (reference sequence).

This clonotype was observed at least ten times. Here the CDR3 DNA reads TGCGCCAGCAGCCACTCCAGGGGGCTAAGAGAGACCCAGTACTTC. It encodes CASSHSRGLRETQYF. The J gene is TRBJ2-5, the V gene TRBV5-1; 8 nucleotides line up with TRBD1. This CDR3 is built from 15 residues. Unmatched junction bases numbered 9, after V lost 4 bases and J lost 4 bases. Germline values: CDR1 SGHRS, CDR2 YFSETQ.

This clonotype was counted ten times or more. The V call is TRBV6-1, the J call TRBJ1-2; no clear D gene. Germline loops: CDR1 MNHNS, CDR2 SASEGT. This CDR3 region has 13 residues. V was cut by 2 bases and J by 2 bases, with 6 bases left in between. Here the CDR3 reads CASSEPANYGYTF. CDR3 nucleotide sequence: TGTGCCAGCAGTGAACCGGCGAACTATGGCTACACCTTC.

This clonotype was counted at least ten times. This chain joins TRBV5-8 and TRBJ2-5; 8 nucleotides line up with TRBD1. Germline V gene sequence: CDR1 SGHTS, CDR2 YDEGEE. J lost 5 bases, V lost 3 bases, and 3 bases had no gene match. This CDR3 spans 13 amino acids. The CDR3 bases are TGTGCCAGCAGCTGGACAGGGAAGGAGACCCAGTACTTC. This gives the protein CASSWTGKETQYF.

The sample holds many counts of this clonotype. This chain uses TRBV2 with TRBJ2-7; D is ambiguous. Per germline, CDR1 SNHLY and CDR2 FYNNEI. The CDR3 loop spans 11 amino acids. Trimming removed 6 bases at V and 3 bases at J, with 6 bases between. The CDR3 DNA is TGTGCCAGCAGGGACGTCTACGAGCAGTACTTC. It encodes CASRDVYEQYF.

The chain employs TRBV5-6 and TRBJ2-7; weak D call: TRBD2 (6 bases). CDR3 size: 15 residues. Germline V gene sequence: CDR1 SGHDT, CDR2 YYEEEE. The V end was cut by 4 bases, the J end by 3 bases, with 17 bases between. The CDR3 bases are TGTGCCAGCAGCCACCTCGCGGGGTCTATCTACGAGCAGTACTTC. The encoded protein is CASSHLAGSIYEQYF.

The DNA for the CDR3 is TGTGCCATCAGTGAGGCGCTGGGTACTGAAGCTTTCTTT. It is translated as CAISEALGTEAFF. The chain combines TRBV10-3 with TRBJ1-1, with D unclear. From germline, CDR1 is ENHRY and CDR2 SYGVKD. This CDR3 is built from 13 residues. V lost 2 bases and J lost 5, with 9 bases in between.

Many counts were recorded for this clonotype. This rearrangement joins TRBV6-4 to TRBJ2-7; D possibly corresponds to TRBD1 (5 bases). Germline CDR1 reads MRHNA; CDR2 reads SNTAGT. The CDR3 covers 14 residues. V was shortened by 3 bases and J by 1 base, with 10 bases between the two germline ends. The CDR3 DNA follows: TGTGCCAGCAGTGAACCCGACAGATCCTACGAGCAGTACTTC. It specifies CASSEPDRSYEQYF.